What follows are 3 T cell receptor beta chains derived from one specimen sequenced in a study of control samples from healthy donors and cancer patients. Here immunoSEQ multiplex PCR was the method, and the copy in TCRdb shows in-frame clones only, minus some. The sample has over 100,000 clones, approximately 92% seen once. Source material: blood. The receptor source for this set is a woman between 45 and 65 years old in good health.

The V gene is TRBV6-5, the J gene TRBJ1-1, with unresolved D. Germline-derived CDR1 and CDR2 are MNHEY and SVGAGI. Trimming shortened V by 0 bases and J by 10 bases, and 15 bases separated the two germline ends. This CDR3 region has 14 residues. In DNA form, the CDR3 reads TGTGCCAGCAGTTACTCGTGGCCCACCTTGGGAGCTTTCTTT. Translation: CASSYSWPTLGAFF.

The CDR3 loop is CASTQTGELFF. The CDR3, as DNA: TGTGCCAGCACCCAGACCGGGGAGCTGTTTTTT. The rearrangement links TRBV6-6 to TRBJ2-2; no definite D call. V lost 7 bases and J lost 5, with 5 bases in between. Germline CDR1 is MNHNY and CDR2 is SVGAGI (reference sequence). This CDR3 is 11 amino acids long.

Points on this clone: A read error may account for a junction end that differs from germline. V is TRBV25-1 and J is TRBJ2-7, with TRBD1 matching 9 bases. This CDR3 contains 12 residues. The germline CDR1 and CDR2 sequences are MGHDK and SYGVNS. In DNA form, the CDR3 reads TGTGCCAGCAGCACCTTGTGGTGGGACAGGGTTTTC. Protein sequence: CASSTLWWDRVF.